This T cell receptor (beta chain) was retrieved from a study of CD8+ T cells in alopecia areata. Study outcomes and limitations: Because of a solitary nonresponder, the connection of baseline CD8+ expansion to response stays uncertain.

Treatment described: oral pan-JAK inhibitor, 5-10 mg twice daily. CDR3 length: 14 amino acids. V was shortened by 6 bases and J by 7 bases, with 15 bases between the two germline ends. Germline values: CDR1 LNHDA, CDR2 SQIVND (reference sequence). After isolation, RNA underwent reverse transcription to generate cDNA as the sequencing template. Some clones are missing from TCRdb's copy, which holds only in-frame ones; the method was immunoSEQ multiplex PCR. The sample carries 90,000 to 130,000 clones, roughly 55% recorded once. Comments on this clone: Antigen specificity is unknown.

The chain has TRBV19 and TRBJ2-2; D is undetermined. The sample in question was CD8+ T cells sorted from blood, obtained at week 24, from a patient treated with tofacitinib. This TCR was sampled from a human donor with alopecia areata. CDR3 loop: CASSSPPESGELFF. For the CDR3, the DNA is TGTGCCAGTAGCTCCCCCCCAGAGAGCGGGGAGCTGTTTTTT.